Sequencing of this TCR beta chain was carried out in a study of blood T cells in healthy people across ages. On this clonotype itself: Its ends do not fully match the called genes, so a read error is possible.

Russia was home to the donors, healthy Caucasian individuals aged about 6 to 100. With each sample, at least 5.5 micrograms of total RNA were extracted. The germline V gene has CDR1 MDHEN and CDR2 SYDVKM. CDR3 length: 15 residues. Next came a second PCR, run for about 7 to 12 cycles, which used a sample-barcoded 5' primer along with a J-beta primer mix. TCRdb called the 5' RACE reads again in MiXCR, with one record for every CDR3 protein. This sample has about a million distinct CDR3 sequences, with roughly 51% found just once. The sample comprised blood. The rearrangement joins TRBV28 to TRBJ2-5, with 9 bases matching TRBD1. The end of the DNA is better explained by TRBJ2-7, so the J call may be wrong. This receptor was obtained from a woman aged 55-69 years in good health. CDR3 loop: CVSSLGTGLPYEQYF. The DNA of the CDR3 is TGTGTCAGCAGTTTGGGGACAGGGTTGCCCTACGAGCAGTACTTC.